Presented here are 14 T cell receptor beta chains from one specimen sequenced in a study of regulatory T cells in long-lasting Graves disease. Library construction for TCR beta used iRepertoire HTBI primers and Arm-PCR of CDR3 regions. TCRdb re-derived calls from the multiplex PCR reads in MiXCR, one entry per CDR3 protein. Among about 430,000 distinct CDR3 sequences listed, approximately 16% were seen once. Time point noted: newly diagnosed GD, antithyroid drugs for less than 3 months. With RNA extracted from PBMCs as input, the TCR library was made. This sample was also put to use in a study of T cells in Graves' hyperthyroidism and ophthalmopathy.

The material sequenced was peripheral blood mononuclear cells (PBMCs), taken at new diagnosis, from a patient treated with antithyroid drugs. These receptors were collected from a woman aged 40 to 50 with Graves disease.

In this sample, this clonotype turned up many times. The chain links TRBV2 to TRBJ1-4; D is unresolved. The tail of the sequence fits TRBJ1-6 better, so the J call may be wrong. This CDR3 is built from 16 residues. Germline CDR1 is SNHLY and CDR2 is FYNNEI. The CDR3 DNA reads as TGTGCCAGCAGTGGAAGTGTTCCCTCCTATAATTCACCCCTCCACTTT. Translated: CASSGSVPSYNSPLHF.

This clonotype was recorded at least ten times. The chain has TRBV11-3 and TRBJ1-2; 7 bases match TRBD1. The CDR3 totals 18 residues. Losses at the gene ends were 3 bases for V and 5 bases for J; bases not matched to a gene: 18. Germline CDR1 reads SGHNT; CDR2 reads YENEEA. CDR3 sequence: CASSFSGGSLGGGYGYTF. The CDR3 nucleotides are TGTGCCAGCAGCTTTTCAGGGGGATCCCTAGGAGGTGGATATGGCTACACCTTC. The variable domain in full, completed from reference TRBV11-3 and TRBJ1-2, reads EAGVVQSPRYKIIEKKQPVAFWCNPISGHNTLYWYLQNLGQGPELLIRYENEEAVDDSQLPKDRFSAERLKGVDSTLKIQPAELGDSAVYLCASSFSGGSLGGGYGYTFGSGTRLTVV.

The chain couples TRBV5-1 to TRBJ1-2, with 9 nucleotides matching TRBD1. The junction had 8 bases not matched to a gene; V was cut back by 0 bases and J by 2 bases. Germline loops: CDR1 SGHRS, CDR2 YFSETQ. The CDR3 spans 17 residues. The CDR3 reads CASSLGGQGPYNYGYTF. The CDR3 DNA is TGCGCCAGCAGCTTGGGGGGACAGGGCCCCTACAACTATGGCTACACCTTC.

This clonotype occurred many times. The CDR3 is CASSPPLSGRQAYEQYF. In nucleotides, the CDR3 is TGTGCCAGCAGCCCCCCTCTTTCGGGAAGACAGGCCTACGAGCAGTACTTC. J is TRBJ2-7 and V is TRBV3-1; D may be TRBD1 (6 bases). The CDR3 is 17 amino acids. CDR1 LGHDT and CDR2 YNNKEL come from the germline V gene (reference sequence). V was pared by 4 bases and J by 2 bases, with 21 bases between.

This clonotype was observed a few times. The rearrangement uses TRBV2 and TRBJ2-1, with 7 bases aligning to TRBD2. After removal of 6 bases from V and 3 bases from J, the junction contained 14 bases not matched to a gene. CDR3 length equals 17 residues. CDR1 SNHLY and CDR2 FYNNEI come from the germline V gene. The chain's CDR3 is CASSPPRPSGLYNEQFF. The CDR3 DNA sequence: TGTGCCAGCAGCCCCCCGAGGCCTAGCGGCCTCTACAATGAGCAGTTCTTC.

As concerns this clonotype: At one end the junction does not follow the germline gene, possibly because of a read error. The chain employs TRBV20-1 and TRBJ1-5; TRBD1 matches at 9 bases. Germline CDR1 reads DFQATT; CDR2 reads SNEGSKA (reference sequence). The CDR3 is 13 residues long. CDR3 region: CSANTGGNQPQHF. The DNA for the CDR3 is TGCAGTGCTAACACAGGGGGCAACCAGCCCCAGCATTTT.

This clonotype was observed at least ten times. The chain recombines TRBV10-3 with TRBJ2-4; TRBD2 aligns across 12 bases. V shed 2 bases and J 8 bases; nucleotides not matched to a gene: 4. CDR3 length equals 15 residues. The V gene's germline CDR1 is ENHRY and CDR2 SYGVKD. CDR3 region: CAISETSGRRYIQYF. The CDR3 coding sequence is TGTGCCATCAGTGAGACTAGCGGGAGGAGATACATTCAGTACTTC.

The J gene is TRBJ2-5, the V gene TRBV7-9, with D unresolved. The DNA end is a closer match to TRBJ2-1, so the J assignment may be wrong. Germline lookup yields CDR1 SEHNR and CDR2 FQNEAQ (reference sequence). This CDR3 has 13 residues. Written as DNA, the CDR3 is TGTGCCAGCAGCTTGCCAAACCAGCATGAGCAGTTCTTC. It is translated as CASSLPNQHEQFF.

In its sample, this clonotype was seen many times. V is TRBV28 and J is TRBJ2-5; 9 nucleotides match TRBD1. Germline V lookup: CDR1 MDHEN, CDR2 SYDVKM. Trimming at V came to 8 bases and at J to 1 base, leaving 17 bases not matched to a gene. This CDR3 is built from 18 residues. CDR3 sequence (DNA): TGTGCCAGCCGCTCAAGGGCGTGGGGACAGGGTCGCCAAGAGACCCAGTACTTC. It is translated as CASRSRAWGQGRQETQYF.

This clonotype has a count of ten or more. CDR3 in amino acids: CASSLLTGGPAEAFF. The CDR3, as DNA: TGTGCCAGCAGTCTTTTGACAGGGGGCCCGGCTGAAGCTTTCTTT. The J gene is TRBJ1-1, the V gene TRBV28; 10 bases align to TRBD1. CDR3 length equals 15 residues. V trimming: 5 bases; J trimming: 6 bases; junction bases outside the gene matches: 9. CDR1 is MDHEN and CDR2 is SYDVKM in the germline V gene.

The table lists this clonotype with many counts. The V call is TRBV11-1, the J call TRBJ2-5; D is ambiguous. CDR3 length: 13 amino acids. Germline values: CDR1 SGHAT, CDR2 FQDESV (reference sequence). V was shortened by 5 bases and J by 5 bases, with 12 bases between the two germline ends. CDR3 in amino acids: CASSPANSETQYF. CDR3 sequence (DNA): TGTGCCAGCAGCCCAGCTAACTCGGAGACCCAGTACTTC.

This clonotype was found many times. DNA for the CDR3: TGTGCCAGCAGCTCGATTCTAGCGGGAGGGGCCTACGAGCAGTACTTC. Translation: CASSSILAGGAYEQYF. The chain recombines TRBV5-6 with TRBJ2-7; 12 bases align to TRBD2. The germline V gene has CDR1 SGHDT and CDR2 YYEEEE. The CDR3 extends over 16 amino acids. V trimming: 3 bases; J trimming: 2 bases; junction bases outside the gene matches: 6.

This clonotype was counted a few times. J is TRBJ2-7 and V is TRBV6-2 or TRBV6-3; either TRBD1 or TRBD2 may fit D (5 bases each). The better agreement between TRBJ2-1 and the DNA end casts doubt on the J call. CDR3 length: 11 amino acids. Germline values: CDR1 MNHEY, CDR2 SVGEGT. This chain's CDR3 is CASSEGPEQFF. CDR3 nucleotides: TGTGCCAGCAGTGAGGGGCCCGAGCAGTTCTTC.

The sample holds a few counts of this clonotype. The genes are TRBV4-2 and TRBJ2-1, with D possibly matching TRBD2 (7 bases). CDR3 length equals 19 residues. The germline CDR1 and CDR2 sequences are LGHNA and YNFKEQ. V was pared by 0 bases and J by 5 bases, with 23 bases between. The CDR3: CASSQDGVGGGPWDNEQFF. Here the CDR3 DNA reads TGTGCCAGCAGCCAAGACGGGGTAGGGGGAGGGCCTTGGGACAATGAGCAGTTCTTC.